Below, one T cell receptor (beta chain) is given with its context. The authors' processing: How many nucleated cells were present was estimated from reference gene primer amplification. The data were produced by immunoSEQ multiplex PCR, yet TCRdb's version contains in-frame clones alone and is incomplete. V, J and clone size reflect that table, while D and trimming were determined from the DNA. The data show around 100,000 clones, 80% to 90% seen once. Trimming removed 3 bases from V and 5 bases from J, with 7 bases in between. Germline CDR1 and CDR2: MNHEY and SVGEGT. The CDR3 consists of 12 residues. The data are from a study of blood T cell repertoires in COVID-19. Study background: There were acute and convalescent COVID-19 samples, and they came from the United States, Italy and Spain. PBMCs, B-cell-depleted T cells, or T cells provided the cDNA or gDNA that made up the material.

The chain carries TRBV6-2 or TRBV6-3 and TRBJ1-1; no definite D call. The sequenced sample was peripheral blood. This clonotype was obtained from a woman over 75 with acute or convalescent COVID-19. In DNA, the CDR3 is TGTGCCAGCAGTTATGGGGAGACTGAAGCTTTCTTT. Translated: CASSYGETEAFF.